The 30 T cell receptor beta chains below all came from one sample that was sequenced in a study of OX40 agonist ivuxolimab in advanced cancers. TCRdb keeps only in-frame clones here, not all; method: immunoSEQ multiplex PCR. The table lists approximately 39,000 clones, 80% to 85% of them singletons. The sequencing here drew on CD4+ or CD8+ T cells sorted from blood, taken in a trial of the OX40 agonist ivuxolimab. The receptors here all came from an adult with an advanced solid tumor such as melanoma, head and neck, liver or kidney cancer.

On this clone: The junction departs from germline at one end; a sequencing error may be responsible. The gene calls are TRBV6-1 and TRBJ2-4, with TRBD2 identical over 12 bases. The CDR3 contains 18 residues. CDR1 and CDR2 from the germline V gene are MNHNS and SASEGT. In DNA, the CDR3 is TGTGCCAGCAGAGAAGAAACTGGGGCTAGCGGGGGGGCCCACATTCAGTACTTC. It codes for CASREETGASGGAHIQYF.

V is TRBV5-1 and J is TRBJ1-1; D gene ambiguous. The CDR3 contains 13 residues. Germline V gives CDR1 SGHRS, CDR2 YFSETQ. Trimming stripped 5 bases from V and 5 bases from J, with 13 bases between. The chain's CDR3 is CASRKDLRTEAFF. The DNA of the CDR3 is TGCGCCAGCAGAAAGGACCTGCGGACTGAAGCTTTCTTT.

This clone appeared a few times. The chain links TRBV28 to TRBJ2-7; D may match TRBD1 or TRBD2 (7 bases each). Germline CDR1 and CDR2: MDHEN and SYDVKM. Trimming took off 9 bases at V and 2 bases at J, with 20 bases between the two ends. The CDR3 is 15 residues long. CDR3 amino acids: CASAGGGAGAYEQYF. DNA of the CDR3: TGTGCCAGTGCAGGGGGAGGGGCGGGAGCCTACGAGCAGTACTTC.

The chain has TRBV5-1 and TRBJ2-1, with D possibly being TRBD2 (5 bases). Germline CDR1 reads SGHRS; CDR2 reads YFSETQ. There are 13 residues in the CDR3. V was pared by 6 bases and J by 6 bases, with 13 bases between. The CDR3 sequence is CASNEGMGNEQFF. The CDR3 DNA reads TGCGCCAGCAACGAGGGAATGGGCAATGAGCAGTTCTTC.

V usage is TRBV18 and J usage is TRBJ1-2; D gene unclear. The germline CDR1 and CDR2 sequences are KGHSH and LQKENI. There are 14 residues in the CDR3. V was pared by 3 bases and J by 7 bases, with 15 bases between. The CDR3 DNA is TGTGCCAGCTCACCGGAAGAGAGGAGGTCTGGCTACACCTTC. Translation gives CASSPEERRSGYTF. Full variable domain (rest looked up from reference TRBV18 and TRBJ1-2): NAGVMQNPRHLVRRRGQEARLRCSPMKGHSHVYWYRQLPEEGLKFMVYLQKENIIDESGMPKERFSAEFPKEGPSILRIQQVVRGDSAAYFCASSPEERRSGYTFGSGTRLTVV.

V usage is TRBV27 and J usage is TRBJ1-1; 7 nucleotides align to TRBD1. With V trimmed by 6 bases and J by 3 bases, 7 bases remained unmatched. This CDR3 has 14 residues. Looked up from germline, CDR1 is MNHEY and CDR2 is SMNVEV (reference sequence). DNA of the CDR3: TGTGCCAGCAGAATACAGGGGTGGGACACTGAAGCTTTCTTT. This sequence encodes CASRIQGWDTEAFF.

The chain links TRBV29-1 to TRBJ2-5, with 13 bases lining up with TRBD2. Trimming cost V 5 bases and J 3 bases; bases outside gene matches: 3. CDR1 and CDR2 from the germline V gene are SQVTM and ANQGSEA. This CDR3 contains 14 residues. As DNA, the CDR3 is TGCAGCGTTAGACTAGCGGGGGGAGAAGAGACCCAGTACTTC. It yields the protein CSVRLAGGEETQYF.

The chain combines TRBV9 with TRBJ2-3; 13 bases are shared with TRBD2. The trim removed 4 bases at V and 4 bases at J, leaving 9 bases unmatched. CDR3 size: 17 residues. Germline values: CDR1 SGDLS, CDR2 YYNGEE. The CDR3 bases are TGTGCCAGCAGCAAAGGGACTAGCGGGGTGTTCGCAGATACGCAGTATTTT. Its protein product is CASSKGTSGVFADTQYF.

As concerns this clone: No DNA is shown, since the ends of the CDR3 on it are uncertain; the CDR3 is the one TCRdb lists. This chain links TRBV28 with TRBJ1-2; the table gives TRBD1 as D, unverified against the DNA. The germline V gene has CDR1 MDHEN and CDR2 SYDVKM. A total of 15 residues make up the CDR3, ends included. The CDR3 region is CASSTSTGGGYGYTF.

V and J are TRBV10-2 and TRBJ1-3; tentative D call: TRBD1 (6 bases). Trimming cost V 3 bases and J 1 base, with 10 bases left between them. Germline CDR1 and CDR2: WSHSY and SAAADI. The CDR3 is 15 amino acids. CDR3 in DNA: TGCGCCAGCAGTGAATCGGGGGCGTCTGGAAACACCATATATTTT. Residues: CASSESGASGNTIYF.

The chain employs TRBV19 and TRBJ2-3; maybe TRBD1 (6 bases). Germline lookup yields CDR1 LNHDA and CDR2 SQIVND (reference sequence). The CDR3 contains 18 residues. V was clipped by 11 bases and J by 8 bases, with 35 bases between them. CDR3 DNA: TGTGCCGGCCAAGGGGGTCTTCGCCTAGCCGTAAGTGTAGGTACGCAGTATTTT. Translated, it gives CAGQGGLRLAVSVGTQYF.

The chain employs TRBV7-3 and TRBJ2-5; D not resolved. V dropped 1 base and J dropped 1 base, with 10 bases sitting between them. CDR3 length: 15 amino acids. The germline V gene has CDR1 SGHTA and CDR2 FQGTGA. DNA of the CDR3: TGTGCCAGCAGCTTAAATCCTTGGTCCCAAGAGACCCAGTACTTC. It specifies CASSLNPWSQETQYF.

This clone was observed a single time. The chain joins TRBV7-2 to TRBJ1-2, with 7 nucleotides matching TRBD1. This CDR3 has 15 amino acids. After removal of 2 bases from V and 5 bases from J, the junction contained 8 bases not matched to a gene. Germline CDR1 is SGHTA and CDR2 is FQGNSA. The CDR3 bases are TGTGCCAGCAGCTTAACCAGGGGACAGCAATATGGCTACACCTTC. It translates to CASSLTRGQQYGYTF.

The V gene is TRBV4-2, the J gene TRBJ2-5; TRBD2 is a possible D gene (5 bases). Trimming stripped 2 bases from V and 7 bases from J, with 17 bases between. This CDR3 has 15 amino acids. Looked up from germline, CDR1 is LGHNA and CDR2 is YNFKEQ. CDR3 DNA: TGTGCCAGCAGCCAATCCGCTAGCAACATAGGGACCCAGTACTTC. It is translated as CASSQSASNIGTQYF.

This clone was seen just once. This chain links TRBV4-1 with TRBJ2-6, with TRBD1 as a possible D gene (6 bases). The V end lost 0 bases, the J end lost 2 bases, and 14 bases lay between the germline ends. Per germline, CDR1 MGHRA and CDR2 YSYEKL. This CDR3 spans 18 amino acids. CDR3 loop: CASSQEVGRGAGANVLTF. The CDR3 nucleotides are TGCGCCAGCAGCCAAGAAGTAGGCAGGGGCGCTGGGGCCAACGTCCTGACTTTC.

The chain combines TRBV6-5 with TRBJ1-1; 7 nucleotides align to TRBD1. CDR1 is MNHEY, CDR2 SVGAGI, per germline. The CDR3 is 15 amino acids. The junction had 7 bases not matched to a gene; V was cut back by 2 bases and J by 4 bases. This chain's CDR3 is CASSYPPGGFTEAFF. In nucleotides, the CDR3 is TGTGCCAGCAGTTACCCTCCAGGGGGATTCACTGAAGCTTTCTTT.

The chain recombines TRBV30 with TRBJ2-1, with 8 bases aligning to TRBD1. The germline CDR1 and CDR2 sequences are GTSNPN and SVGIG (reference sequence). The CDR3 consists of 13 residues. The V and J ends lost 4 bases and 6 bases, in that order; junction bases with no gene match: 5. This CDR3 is CAWTYGQGNEQFF. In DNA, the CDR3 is TGTGCCTGGACCTACGGACAGGGCAATGAGCAGTTCTTC. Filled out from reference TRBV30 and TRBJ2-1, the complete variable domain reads SQTIHQWPATLVQPVGSPLSLECTVEGTSNPNLYWYRQAAGRGLQLLFYSVGIGQISSEVPQNLSASRPQDRQFILSSKKLLLSDSGFYLCAWTYGQGNEQFFGPGTRLTVL.

CDR3 amino acids: CAWSVSDISNQPQHF. The CDR3, as DNA: TGTGCCTGGAGTGTGTCAGATATTAGCAATCAGCCCCAGCATTTT. The chain combines TRBV30 with TRBJ1-5, with D uncertain. Trimming stripped 0 bases from V and 0 bases from J, with 9 bases between. The germline V gene encodes CDR1 GTSNPN and CDR2 SVGIG (reference sequence). The CDR3 is made up of 15 amino acids.

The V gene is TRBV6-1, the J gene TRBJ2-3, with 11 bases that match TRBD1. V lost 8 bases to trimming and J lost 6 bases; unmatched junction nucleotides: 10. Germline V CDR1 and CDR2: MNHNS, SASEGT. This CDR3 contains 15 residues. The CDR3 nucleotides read TGTGCCAGCCGATTATCGGACAGGGGGCCCGATACGCAGTATTTT. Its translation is CASRLSDRGPDTQYF.

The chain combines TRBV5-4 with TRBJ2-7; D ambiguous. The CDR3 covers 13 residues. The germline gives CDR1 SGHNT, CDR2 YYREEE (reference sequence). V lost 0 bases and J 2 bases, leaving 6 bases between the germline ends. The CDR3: CASSLGGPYEQYF. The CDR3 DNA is TGTGCCAGCAGCTTGGGGGGTCCCTACGAGCAGTACTTC.

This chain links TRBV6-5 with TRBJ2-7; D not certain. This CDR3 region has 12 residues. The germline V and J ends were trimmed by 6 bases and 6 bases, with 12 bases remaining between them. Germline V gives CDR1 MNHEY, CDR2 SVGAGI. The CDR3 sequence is CASSHPGLEQYF. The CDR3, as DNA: TGTGCCAGCAGCCACCCTGGGCTCGAGCAGTACTTC.

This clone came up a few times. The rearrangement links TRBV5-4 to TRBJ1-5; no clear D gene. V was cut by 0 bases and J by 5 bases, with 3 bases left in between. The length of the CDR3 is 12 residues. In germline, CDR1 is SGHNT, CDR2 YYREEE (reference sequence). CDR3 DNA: TGTGCCAGCAGCTTGGGGGATCAGCCCCAGCATTTT. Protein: CASSLGDQPQHF.

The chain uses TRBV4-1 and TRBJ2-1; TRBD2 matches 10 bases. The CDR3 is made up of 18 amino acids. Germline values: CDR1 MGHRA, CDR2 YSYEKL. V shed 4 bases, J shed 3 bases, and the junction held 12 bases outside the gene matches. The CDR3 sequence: CASSPRGLAGVGYNEQFF. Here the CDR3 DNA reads TGCGCCAGCAGCCCCCGAGGGCTAGCGGGGGTGGGCTACAATGAGCAGTTCTTC.

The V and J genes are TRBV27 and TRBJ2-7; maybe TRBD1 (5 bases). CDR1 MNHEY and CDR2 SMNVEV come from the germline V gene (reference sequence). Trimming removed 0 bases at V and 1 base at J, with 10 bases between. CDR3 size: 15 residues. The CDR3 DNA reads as TGTGCCAGCAGTTTATCAGGGGCTCTATCCTACGAGCAGTACTTC. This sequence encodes CASSLSGALSYEQYF.

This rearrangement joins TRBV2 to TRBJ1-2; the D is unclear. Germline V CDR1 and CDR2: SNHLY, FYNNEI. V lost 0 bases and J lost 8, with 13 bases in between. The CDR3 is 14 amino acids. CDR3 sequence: CASSEAFRSEGYTF. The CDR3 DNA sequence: TGTGCCAGCAGTGAAGCGTTCCGGAGCGAGGGCTACACCTTC.

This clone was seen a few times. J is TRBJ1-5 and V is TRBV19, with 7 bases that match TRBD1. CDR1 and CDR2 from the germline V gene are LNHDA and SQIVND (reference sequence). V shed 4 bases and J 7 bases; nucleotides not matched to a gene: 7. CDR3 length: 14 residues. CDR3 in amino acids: CASSTDRAGQPQHF. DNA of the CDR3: TGTGCCAGTAGTACCGACAGGGCTGGCCAGCCCCAGCATTTT.

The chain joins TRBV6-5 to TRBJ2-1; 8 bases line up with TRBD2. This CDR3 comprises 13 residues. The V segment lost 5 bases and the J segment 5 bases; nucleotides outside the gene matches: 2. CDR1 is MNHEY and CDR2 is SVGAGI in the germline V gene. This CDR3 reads CASSRGLDNEQFF. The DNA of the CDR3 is TGTGCCAGCAGTAGGGGACTAGACAATGAGCAGTTCTTC.

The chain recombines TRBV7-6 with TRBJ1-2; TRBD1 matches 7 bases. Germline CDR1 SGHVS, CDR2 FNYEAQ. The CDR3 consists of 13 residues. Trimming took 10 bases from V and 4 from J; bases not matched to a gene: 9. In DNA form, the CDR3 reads TGTGCCACCACAAAGGGGGCTAGCTATGGCTACACCTTC. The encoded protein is CATTKGASYGYTF.

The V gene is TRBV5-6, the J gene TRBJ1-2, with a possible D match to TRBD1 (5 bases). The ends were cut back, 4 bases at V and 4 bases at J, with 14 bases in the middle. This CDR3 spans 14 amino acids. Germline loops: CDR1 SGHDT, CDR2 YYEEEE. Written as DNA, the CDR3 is TGTGCCAGCAGCGAACGACAGAAAATCTATGGCTACACCTTC. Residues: CASSERQKIYGYTF.

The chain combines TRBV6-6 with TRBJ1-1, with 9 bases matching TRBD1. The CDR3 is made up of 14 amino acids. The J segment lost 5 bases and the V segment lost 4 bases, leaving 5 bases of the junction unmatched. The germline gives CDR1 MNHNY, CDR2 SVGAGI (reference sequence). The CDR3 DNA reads TGTGCCAGCAGTTCACAGGGGGCAAATACTGAAGCTTTCTTT. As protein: CASSSQGANTEAFF.